Listed below are T cell receptor beta chains from one sample, sequenced in a study of T cell responses to AZD1222 COVID-19 vaccine. Sequenced by immunoSEQ multiplex PCR; TCRdb stores in-frame clones only, minus some. The sample lists around 96,000 clones, 75% to 95% occurring once. The source was peripheral blood, collected 28 days after the second AZD1222 dose. All receptors derive from an adult who received the AZD1222 COVID-19 vaccine. Each CDR3 is given without its conserved first and last residue. A D gene is named only where the DNA matches it firmly. The size of a clone is reported for some rows only, either as once, few or many, or as a class for expanded clones.

V	D	size	CDR3
TRBV7-9	NA	NA	ASSLEDRGYT
TRBV21-1	NA	once	ASSKAPASRGLAAPDTQY
TRBV18	NA	NA	ASSQQSYEQY
TRBV19	NA	NA	ASSPGTVNTEAF
TRBV7-2	NA	NA	ASSSLPYTGELF
TRBV18	NA	NA	ASSPIQGTTDEQY
TRBV10-3	TRBD2	few	AISSGSADTQY
TRBV7-2	NA	NA	ASSPRSGDGQPQH
TRBV5-6	NA	NA	ASSLRNTEAF
TRBV5-6	NA	NA	ASSPSPRTNEKLF
TRBV7-3	NA	NA	ASSLTGTSYEQY
TRBV5-8	NA	once	ASSLGDSRATNEKLF
TRBV2	TRBD1	NA	ASRQGVNEQY
TRBV18	NA	NA	ASSPPSGYNEQF
TRBV3-1/TRBV3-2	NA	NA	ASSQGPGSLKGEQF